This T cell receptor (beta chain) came from a study of T and B cells in COVID-19 patients. Study in general: Peripheral blood came from COVID-19 patients with active infection or after recovery. Active-infection patients were older, median roughly 70 years, than recovered patients, median about 32 years.

TRB was amplified from about 250-500 ng of blood genomic DNA. TRB rearrangements were amplified by multiplex PCR with BIOMED2 TRB-A/B primers. In TCRdb, the multiplex PCR reads were re-called with MiXCR into one record per CDR3 protein. The data hold over 15,000 distinct CDR3 sequences, with about 26% observed a single time. General observations from the study: Clonality of TRB repertoires was high in active COVID-19; recovery brought above-healthy diversity and richness.

To note about this clonotype: Antigen unknown.

With 5 bases clipped from V and 10 bases from J, the junction kept 7 bases outside the gene matches. The CDR3 loop spans 13 amino acids. Germline CDR1 is KGHDR and CDR2 is SFDVKD. Source material: blood. The source of this sequence is a human donor who had recovered from COVID-19. This sequence joins TRBV24-1 and TRBJ2-3, with 8 bases that match TRBD1. CDR3 sequence: CATSGTQGGSQYF. CDR3 nucleotide sequence: TGTGCCACCAGTGGGACACAGGGGGGCTCGCAGTATTTT.